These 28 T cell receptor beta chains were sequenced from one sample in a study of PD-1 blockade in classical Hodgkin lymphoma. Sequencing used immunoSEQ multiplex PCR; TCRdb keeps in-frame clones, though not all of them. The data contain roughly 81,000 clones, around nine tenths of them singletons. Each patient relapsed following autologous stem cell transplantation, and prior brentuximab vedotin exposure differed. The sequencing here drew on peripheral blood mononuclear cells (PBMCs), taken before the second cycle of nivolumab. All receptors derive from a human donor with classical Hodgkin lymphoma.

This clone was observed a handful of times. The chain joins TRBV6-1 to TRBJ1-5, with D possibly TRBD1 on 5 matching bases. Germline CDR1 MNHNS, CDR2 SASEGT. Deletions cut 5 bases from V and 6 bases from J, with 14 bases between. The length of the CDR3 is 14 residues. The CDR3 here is CASSLETEPQPQHF. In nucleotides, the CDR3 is TGTGCCAGCAGTTTGGAGACAGAACCTCAGCCCCAGCATTTT.

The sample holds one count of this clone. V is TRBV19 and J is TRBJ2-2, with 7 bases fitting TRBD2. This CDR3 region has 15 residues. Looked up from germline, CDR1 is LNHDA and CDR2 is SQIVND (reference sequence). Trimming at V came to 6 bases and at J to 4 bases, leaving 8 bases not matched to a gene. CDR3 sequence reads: CASSNPRGGTGELFF. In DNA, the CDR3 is TGTGCCAGTAGCAATCCCCGCGGGGGCACCGGGGAGCTGTTTTTT.

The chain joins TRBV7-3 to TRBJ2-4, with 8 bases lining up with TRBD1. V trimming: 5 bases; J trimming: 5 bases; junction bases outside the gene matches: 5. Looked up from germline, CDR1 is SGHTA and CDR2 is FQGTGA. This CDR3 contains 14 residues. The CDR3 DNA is TGTGCCAGCAGCGACCGGGACAGGCAAAACATTCAGTACTTC. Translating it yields CASSDRDRQNIQYF.

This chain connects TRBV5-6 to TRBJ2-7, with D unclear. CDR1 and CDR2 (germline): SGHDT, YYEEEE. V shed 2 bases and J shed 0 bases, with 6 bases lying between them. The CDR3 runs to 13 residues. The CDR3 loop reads CASSFGNSYEQYF. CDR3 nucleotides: TGTGCCAGCAGCTTCGGAAACTCCTACGAGCAGTACTTC.

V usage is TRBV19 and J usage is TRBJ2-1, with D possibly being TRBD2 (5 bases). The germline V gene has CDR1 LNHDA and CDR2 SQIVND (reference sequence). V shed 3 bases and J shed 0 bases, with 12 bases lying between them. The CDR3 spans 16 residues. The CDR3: CASSIPAGASYNEQFF. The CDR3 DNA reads TGTGCCAGTAGTATCCCGGCGGGCGCCTCCTACAATGAGCAGTTCTTC.

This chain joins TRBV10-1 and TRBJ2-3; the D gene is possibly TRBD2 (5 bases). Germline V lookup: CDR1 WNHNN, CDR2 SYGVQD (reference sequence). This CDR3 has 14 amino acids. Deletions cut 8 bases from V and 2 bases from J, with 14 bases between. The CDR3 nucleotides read TGCGCCAGCGCACGGACTTACTCCACAGATACGCAGTATTTT. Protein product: CASARTYSTDTQYF.

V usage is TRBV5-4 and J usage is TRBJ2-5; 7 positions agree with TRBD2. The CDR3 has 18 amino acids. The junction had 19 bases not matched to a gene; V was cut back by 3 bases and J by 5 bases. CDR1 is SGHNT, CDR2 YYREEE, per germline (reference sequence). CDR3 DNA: TGTGCCAGCAGCTACCGATGGGGTAGGCTTAGCGGGTGGGAGACCCAGTACTTC. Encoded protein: CASSYRWGRLSGWETQYF.

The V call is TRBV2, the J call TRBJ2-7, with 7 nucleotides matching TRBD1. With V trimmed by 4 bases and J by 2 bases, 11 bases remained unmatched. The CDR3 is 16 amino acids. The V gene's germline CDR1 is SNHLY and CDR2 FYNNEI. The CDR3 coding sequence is TGTGCCAGCAGTGGGTCTTTGACAGGGATGACCTACGAGCAGTACTTC. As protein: CASSGSLTGMTYEQYF.

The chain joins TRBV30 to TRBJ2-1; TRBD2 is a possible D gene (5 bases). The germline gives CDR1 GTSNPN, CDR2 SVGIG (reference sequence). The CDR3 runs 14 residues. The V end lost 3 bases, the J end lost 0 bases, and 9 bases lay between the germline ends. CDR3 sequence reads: CAWRFGSSYNEQFF. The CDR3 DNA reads TGTGCCTGGAGGTTTGGGAGCTCCTACAATGAGCAGTTCTTC.

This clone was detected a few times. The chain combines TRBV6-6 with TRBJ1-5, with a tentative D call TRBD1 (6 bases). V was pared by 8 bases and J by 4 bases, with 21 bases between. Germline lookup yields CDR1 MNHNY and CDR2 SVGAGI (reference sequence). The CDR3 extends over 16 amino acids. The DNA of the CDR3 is TGTGCCAGCTCGCCTGCAACACAGGGAGGGAATCAGCCCCAGCATTTT. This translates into CASSPATQGGNQPQHF.

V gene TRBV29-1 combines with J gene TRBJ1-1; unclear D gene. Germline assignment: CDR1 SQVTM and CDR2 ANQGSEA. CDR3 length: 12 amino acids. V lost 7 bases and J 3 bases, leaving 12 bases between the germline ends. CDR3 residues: CSAVRGYTEAFF. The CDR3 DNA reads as TGCAGCGCCGTTCGGGGATACACTGAAGCTTTCTTT.

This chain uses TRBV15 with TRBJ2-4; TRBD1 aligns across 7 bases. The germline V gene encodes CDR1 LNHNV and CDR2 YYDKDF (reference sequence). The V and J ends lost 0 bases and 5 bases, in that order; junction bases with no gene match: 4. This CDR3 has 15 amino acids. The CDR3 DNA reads TGTGCCACCAGCAGAGAGGACAGGTCCGAAAACATTCAGTACTTC. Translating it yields CATSREDRSENIQYF.

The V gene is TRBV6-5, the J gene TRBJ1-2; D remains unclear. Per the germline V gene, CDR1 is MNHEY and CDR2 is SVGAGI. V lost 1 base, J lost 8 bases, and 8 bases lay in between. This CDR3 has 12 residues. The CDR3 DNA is TGTGCCAGCAGTTACTTGGGTTGGGGCTACACCTTC. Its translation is CASSYLGWGYTF.

CDR3 amino acids: CASSLLPVTEAFF. In nucleotides, the CDR3 is TGTGCCAGCAGTCTCTTACCCGTCACTGAAGCTTTCTTT. The rearrangement joins TRBV27 to TRBJ1-1, with D unresolved. The V gene's germline CDR1 is MNHEY and CDR2 SMNVEV (reference sequence). Trimming stripped 5 bases from V and 4 bases from J, with 11 bases between. This CDR3 has 13 residues.

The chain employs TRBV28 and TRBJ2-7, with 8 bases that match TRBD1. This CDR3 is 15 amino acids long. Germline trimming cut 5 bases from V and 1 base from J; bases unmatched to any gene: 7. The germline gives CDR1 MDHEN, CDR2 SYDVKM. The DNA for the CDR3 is TGTGCCAGCAGTCCGCTCGACAGGGGATCCTACGAGCAGTACTTC. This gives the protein CASSPLDRGSYEQYF. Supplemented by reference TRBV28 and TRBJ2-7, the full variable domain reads DVKVTQSSRYLVKRTGEKVFLECVQDMDHENMFWYRQDPGLGLRLIYFSYDVKMKEKGDIPEGYSVSREKKERFSLILESASTNQTSMYLCASSPLDRGSYEQYFGPGTRLTVT.

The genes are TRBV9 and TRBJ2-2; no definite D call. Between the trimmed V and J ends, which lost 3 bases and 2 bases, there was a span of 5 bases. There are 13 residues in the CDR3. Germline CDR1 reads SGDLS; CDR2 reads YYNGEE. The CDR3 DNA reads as TGTGCCAGCAGCGGGCTTAACACCGGGGAGCTGTTTTTT. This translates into CASSGLNTGELFF. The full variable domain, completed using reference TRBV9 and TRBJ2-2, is DSGVTQTPKHLITATGQRVTLRCSPRSGDLSVYWYQQSLDQGLQFLIQYYNGEERAKGNILERFSAQQFPDLHSELNLSSLELGDSALYFCASSGLNTGELFFGEGSRLTVL.

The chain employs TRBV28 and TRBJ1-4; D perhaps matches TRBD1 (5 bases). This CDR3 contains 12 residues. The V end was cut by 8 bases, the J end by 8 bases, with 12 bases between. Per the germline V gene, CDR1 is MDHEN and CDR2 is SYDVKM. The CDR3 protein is CASCAGLEKLFF. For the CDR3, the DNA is TGTGCCAGCTGTGCAGGGTTGGAAAAACTGTTTTTT.

CDR3: CASSFGGYEGYTF. The CDR3 region has the DNA TGTGCCAGCAGCTTCGGGGGGTATGAGGGCTACACCTTC. The chain joins TRBV7-6 to TRBJ1-2, with D possibly matching TRBD1 (5 bases). Germline V CDR1 and CDR2: SGHVS, FNYEAQ. This CDR3 has 13 amino acids. The V end was cut by 3 bases, the J end by 8 bases, with 13 bases between.

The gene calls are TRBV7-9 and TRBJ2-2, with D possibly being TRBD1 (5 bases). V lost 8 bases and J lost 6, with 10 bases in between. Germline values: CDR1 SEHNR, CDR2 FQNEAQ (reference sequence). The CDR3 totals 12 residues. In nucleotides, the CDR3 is TGTGCCAGCGGGTGGGGCCCCGGGGAGCTGTTTTTT. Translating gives CASGWGPGELFF.

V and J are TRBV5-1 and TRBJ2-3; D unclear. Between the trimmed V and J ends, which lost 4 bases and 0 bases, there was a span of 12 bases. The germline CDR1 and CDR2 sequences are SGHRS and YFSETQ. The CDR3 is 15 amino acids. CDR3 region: CASSPTTSSTDTQYF. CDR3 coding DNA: TGCGCCAGCAGCCCCACAACATCAAGCACAGATACGCAGTATTTT.

The CDR3 spells CAWHPGTRVNEQFF. The CDR3 coding sequence is TGTGCCTGGCACCCGGGGACTAGAGTCAATGAGCAGTTCTTC. The rearrangement uses TRBV30 and TRBJ2-1, with 8 bases aligning to TRBD2. This CDR3 has 14 amino acids. Germline V gives CDR1 GTSNPN, CDR2 SVGIG (reference sequence). Trimming took 5 bases from V and 6 from J; bases not matched to a gene: 9.

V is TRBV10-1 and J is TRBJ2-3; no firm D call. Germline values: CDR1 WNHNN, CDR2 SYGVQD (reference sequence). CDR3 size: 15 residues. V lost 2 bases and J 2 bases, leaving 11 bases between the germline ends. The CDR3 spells CASSESRRDTDTQYF. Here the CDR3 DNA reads TGCGCCAGCAGTGAGAGTCGACGAGACACAGATACGCAGTATTTT.

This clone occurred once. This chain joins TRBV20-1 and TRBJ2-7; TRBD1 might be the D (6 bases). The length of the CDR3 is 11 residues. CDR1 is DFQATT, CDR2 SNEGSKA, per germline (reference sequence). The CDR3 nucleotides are TGCAGCGGCTCACAGGGCCACGAGCAGTACTTC. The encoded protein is CSGSQGHEQYF.

The CDR3 DNA follows: TGTGCCAGCAGTTTAAGACAGGGGTTTCGCGAGCAGTACTTC. It codes for CASSLRQGFREQYF. The chain couples TRBV28 to TRBJ2-7, with 8 bases identical to TRBD1. Germline CDR1 and CDR2: MDHEN and SYDVKM. The V segment lost 2 bases and the J segment 6 bases; nucleotides outside the gene matches: 6. The CDR3 is 14 amino acids.

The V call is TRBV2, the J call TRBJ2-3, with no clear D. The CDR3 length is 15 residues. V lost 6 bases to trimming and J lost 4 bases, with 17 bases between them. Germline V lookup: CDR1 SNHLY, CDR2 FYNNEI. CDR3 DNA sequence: TGTGCCAGCAGACAAACCCTAGGAGTGTCAGATACGCAGTATTTT. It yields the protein CASRQTLGVSDTQYF. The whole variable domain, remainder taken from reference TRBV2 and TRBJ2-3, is EPEVTQTPSHQVTQMGQEVILRCVPISNHLYFYWYRQILGQKVEFLVSFYNNEISEKSEIFDDQFSVERPDGSNFTLKIRSTKLEDSAMYFCASRQTLGVSDTQYFGPGTRLTVL.

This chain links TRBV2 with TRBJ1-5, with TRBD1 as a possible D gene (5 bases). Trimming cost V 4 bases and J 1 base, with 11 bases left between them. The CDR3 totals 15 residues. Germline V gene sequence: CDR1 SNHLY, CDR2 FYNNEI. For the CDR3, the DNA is TGTGCCAGCAGTGGGGACGGCGTAAGCAATCAGCCCCAGCATTTT. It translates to CASSGDGVSNQPQHF. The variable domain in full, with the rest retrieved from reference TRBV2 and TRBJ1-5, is EPEVTQTPSHQVTQMGQEVILRCVPISNHLYFYWYRQILGQKVEFLVSFYNNEISEKSEIFDDQFSVERPDGSNFTLKIRSTKLEDSAMYFCASSGDGVSNQPQHFGDGTRLSIL.

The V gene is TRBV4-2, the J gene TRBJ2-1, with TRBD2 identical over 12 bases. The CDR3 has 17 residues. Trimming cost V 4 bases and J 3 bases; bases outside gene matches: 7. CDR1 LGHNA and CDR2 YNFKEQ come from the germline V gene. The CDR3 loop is CASSRRLAGDVYNEQFF. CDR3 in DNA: TGTGCCAGCAGCCGTCGACTAGCGGGAGATGTCTACAATGAGCAGTTCTTC.

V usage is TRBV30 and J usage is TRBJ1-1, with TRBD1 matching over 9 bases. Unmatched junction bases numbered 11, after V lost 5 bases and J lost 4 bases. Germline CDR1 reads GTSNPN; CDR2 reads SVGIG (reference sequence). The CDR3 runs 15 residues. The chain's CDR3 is CAWVRDRVSGTEAFF. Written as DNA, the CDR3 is TGTGCCTGGGTTCGGGACAGGGTTTCTGGCACTGAAGCTTTCTTT.